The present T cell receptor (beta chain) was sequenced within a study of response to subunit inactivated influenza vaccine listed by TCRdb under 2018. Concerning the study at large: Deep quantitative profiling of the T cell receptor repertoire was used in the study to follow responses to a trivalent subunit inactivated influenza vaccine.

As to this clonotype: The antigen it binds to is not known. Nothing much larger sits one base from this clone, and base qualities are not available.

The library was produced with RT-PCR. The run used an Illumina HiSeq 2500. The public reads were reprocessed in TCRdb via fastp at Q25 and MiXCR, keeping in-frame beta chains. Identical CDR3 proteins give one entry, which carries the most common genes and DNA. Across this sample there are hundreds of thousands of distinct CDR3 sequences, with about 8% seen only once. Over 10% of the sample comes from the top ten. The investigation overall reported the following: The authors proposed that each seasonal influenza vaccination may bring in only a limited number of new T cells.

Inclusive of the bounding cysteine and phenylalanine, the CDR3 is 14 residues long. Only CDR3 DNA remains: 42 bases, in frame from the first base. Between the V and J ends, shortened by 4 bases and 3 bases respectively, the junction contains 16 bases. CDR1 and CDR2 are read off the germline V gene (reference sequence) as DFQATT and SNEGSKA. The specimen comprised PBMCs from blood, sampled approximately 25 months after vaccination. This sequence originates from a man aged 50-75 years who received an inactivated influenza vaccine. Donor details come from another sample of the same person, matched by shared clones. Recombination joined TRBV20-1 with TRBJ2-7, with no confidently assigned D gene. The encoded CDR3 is CSAMASESNYEQYF. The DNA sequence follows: TGCAGTGCTATGGCCTCTGAATCAAACTACGAGCAGTACTTC.